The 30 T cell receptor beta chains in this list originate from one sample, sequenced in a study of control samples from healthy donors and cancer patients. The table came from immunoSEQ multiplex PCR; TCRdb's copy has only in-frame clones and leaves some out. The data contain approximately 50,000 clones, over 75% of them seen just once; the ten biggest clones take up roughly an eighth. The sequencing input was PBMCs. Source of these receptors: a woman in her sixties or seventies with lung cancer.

DNA of the CDR3: TGCGCCAGCAGCCAAGGGGGTCCCTACGAGCAGTACTTC. Translated, it gives CASSQGGPYEQYF. J is TRBJ2-7 and V is TRBV4-1; D is unresolved. V lost 1 base to trimming and J lost 2 bases, with 6 bases between them. There are 13 residues in the CDR3. Per the germline V gene, CDR1 is MGHRA and CDR2 is YSYEKL.

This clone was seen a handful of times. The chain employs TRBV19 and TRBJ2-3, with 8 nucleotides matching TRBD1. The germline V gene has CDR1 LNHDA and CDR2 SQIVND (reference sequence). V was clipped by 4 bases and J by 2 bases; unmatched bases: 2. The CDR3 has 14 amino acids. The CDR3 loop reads CASSKDRVTDTQYF. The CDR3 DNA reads TGTGCCAGTAGTAAGGACAGGGTCACAGATACGCAGTATTTT.

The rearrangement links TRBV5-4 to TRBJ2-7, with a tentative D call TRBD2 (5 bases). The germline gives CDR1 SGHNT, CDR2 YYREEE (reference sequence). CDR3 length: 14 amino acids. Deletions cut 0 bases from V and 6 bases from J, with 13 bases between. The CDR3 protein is CASSLVASRGEQYF. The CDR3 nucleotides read TGTGCCAGCAGCTTGGTGGCTTCCCGGGGCGAGCAGTACTTC.

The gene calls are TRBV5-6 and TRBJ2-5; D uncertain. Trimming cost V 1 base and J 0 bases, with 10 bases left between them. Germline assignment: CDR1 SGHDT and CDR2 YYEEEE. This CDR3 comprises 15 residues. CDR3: CASSLSLGHQETQYF. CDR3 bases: TGTGCCAGCAGCTTGAGTCTCGGCCACCAAGAGACCCAGTACTTC.

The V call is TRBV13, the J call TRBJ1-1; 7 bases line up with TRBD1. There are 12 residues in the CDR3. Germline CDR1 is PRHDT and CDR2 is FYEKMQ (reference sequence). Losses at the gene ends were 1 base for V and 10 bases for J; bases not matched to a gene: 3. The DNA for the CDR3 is TGTGCCAGCAGCTTAGCGAGGACAGGAGCTTTCTTT. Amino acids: CASSLARTGAFF.

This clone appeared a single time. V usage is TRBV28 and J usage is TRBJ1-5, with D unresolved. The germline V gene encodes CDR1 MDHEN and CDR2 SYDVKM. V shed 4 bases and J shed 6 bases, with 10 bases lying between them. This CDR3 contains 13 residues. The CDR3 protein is CASSYGSGQPQHF. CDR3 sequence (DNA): TGTGCCAGCAGTTACGGGTCAGGTCAGCCCCAGCATTTT.

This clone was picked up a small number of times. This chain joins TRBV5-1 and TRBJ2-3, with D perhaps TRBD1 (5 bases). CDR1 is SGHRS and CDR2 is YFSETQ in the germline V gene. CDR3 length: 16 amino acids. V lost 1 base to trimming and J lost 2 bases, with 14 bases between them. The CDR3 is CASSLLGARNTDTQYF. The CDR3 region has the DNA TGCGCCAGCAGCTTGCTAGGGGCGAGGAACACAGATACGCAGTATTTT.

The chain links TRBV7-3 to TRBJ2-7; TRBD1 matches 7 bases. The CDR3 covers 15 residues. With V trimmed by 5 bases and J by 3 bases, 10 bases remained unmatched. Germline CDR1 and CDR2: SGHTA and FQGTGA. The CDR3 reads CASSPGTAVGYEQYF. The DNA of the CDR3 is TGTGCCAGCAGCCCTGGGACAGCCGTTGGCTACGAGCAGTACTTC.

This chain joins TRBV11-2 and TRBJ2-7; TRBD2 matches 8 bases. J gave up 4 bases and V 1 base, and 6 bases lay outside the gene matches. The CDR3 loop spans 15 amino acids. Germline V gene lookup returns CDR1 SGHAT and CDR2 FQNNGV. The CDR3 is CASSLAGGVGYEQYF. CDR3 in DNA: TGTGCCAGCAGCTTAGCGGGAGGGGTTGGTTACGAGCAGTACTTC.

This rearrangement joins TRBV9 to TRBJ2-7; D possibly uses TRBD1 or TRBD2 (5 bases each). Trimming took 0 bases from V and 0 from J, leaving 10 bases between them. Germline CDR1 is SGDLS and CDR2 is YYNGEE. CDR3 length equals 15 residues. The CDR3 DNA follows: TGTGCCAGCAGCGTAGGACAGAGCGGCTCCTACGAGCAGTACTTC. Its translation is CASSVGQSGSYEQYF.

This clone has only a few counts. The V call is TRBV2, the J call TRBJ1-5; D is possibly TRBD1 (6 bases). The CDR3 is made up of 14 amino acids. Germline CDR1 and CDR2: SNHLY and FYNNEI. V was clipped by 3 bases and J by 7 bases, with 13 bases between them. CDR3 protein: CASSDSGEEQPQHF. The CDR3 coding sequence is TGTGCCAGCAGTGATTCAGGGGAGGAGCAGCCCCAGCATTTT.

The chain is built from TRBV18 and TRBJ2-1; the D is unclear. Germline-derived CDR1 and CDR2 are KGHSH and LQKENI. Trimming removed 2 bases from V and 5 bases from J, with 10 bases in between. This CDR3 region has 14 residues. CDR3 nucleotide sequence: TGTGCCAGCTCACCAAGGCGGTCGGACAATGAGCAGTTCTTC. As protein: CASSPRRSDNEQFF.

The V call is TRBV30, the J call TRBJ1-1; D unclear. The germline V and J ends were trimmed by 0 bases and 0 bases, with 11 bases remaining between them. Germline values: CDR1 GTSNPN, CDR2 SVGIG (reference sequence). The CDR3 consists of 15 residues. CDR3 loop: CAWSVLPNMNTEAFF. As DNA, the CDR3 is TGTGCCTGGAGTGTACTTCCCAACATGAACACTGAAGCTTTCTTT.

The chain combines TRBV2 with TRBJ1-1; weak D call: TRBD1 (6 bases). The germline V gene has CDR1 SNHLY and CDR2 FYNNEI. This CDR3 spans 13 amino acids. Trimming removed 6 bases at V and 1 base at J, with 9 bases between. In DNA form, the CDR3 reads TGTGCCAGCAGAGGACAGACGAACACTGAAGCTTTCTTT. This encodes CASRGQTNTEAFF.

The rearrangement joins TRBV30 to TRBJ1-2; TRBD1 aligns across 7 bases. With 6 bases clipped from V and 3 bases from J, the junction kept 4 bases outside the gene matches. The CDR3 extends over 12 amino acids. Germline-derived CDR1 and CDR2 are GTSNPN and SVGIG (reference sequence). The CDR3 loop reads CACPQGYYGYTF. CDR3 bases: TGTGCCTGCCCACAGGGGTACTATGGCTACACCTTC.

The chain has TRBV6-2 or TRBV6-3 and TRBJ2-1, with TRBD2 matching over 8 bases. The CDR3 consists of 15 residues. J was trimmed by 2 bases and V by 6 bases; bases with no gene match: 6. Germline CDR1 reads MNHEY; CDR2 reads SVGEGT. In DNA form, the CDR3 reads TGTGCCAGCAGCAGACCGGGACTAGCCTACAATGAGCAGTTCTTC. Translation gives CASSRPGLAYNEQFF.

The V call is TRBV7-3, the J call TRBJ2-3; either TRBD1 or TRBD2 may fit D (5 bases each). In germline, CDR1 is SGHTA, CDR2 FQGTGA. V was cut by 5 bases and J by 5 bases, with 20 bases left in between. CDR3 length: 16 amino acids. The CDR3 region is CASSRNLRGAGDTQYF. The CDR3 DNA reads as TGTGCCAGCAGCCGTAACCTCCGGGGCGCCGGAGATACGCAGTATTTT.

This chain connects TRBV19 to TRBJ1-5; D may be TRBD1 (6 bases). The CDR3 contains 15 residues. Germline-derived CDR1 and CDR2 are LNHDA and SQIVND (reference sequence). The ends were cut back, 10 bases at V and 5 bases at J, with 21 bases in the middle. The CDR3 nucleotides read TGTGCCACCTCGATCGGCGGGGGCGCAGATCAGCCCCAGCATTTT. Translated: CATSIGGGADQPQHF.

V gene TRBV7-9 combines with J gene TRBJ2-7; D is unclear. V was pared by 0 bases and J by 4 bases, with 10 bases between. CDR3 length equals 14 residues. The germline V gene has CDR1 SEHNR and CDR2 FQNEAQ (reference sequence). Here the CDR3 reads CASSLAGLEYEQYF. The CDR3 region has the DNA TGTGCCAGCAGCTTAGCAGGGCTCGAATACGAGCAGTACTTC.

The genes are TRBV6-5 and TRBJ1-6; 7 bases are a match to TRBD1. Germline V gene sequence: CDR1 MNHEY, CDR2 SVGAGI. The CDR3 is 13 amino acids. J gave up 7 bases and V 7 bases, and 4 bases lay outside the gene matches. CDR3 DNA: TGTGCCAGCACCCTGACAGGGAATTCACCCCTCCACTTT. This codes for CASTLTGNSPLHF.

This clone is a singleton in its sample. CDR3 loop: CASSLAGSTGELFF. The CDR3 DNA follows: TGTGCCAGCAGCTTGGCGGGGAGCACCGGGGAGCTGTTTTTT. The rearrangement joins TRBV5-4 to TRBJ2-2; a weak D match, TRBD2 (5 bases). V shed 0 bases and J shed 4 bases, with 7 bases lying between them. This CDR3 contains 14 residues. Germline CDR1 reads SGHNT; CDR2 reads YYREEE (reference sequence).

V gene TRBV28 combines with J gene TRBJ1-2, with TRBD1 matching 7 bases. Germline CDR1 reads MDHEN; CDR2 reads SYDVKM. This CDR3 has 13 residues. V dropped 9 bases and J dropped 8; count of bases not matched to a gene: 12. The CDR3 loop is CASIRQGGRGYTF. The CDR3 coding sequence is TGTGCCAGTATTAGACAGGGCGGAAGAGGCTACACCTTC.

Here the CDR3 reads CASSARNYGYTF. The CDR3 DNA sequence: TGTGCCAGCAGCGCCCGGAACTATGGCTACACCTTC. The chain links TRBV5-6 to TRBJ1-2; D call uncertain. CDR1 is SGHDT and CDR2 is YYEEEE in the germline V gene. This CDR3 has 12 residues. V was cut by 4 bases and J by 2 bases, with 6 bases left in between.

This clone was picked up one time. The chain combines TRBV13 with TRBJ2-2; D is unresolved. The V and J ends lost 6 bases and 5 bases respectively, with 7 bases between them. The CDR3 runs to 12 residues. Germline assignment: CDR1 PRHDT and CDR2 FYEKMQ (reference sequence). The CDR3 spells CASRLSTGELFF. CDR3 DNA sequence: TGTGCCAGCAGACTTTCTACCGGGGAGCTGTTTTTT.

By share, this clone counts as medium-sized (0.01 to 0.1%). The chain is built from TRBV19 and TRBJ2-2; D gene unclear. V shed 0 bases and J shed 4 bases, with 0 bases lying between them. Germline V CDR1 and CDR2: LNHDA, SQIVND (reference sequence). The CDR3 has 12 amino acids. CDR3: CASSIDTGELFF. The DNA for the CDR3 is TGTGCCAGTAGTATAGACACCGGGGAGCTGTTTTTT.

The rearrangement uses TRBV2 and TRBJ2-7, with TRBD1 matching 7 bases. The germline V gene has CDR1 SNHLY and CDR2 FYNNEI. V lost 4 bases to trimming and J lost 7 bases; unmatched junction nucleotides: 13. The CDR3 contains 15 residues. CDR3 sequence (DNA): TGTGCCAGCAGTGTTGGCGCCGGGAACAGGGGAGAGCAGTACTTC. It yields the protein CASSVGAGNRGEQYF.

The CDR3 DNA reads TGTGCCAGCAGCTTAGAAGGCGCGGACCTTCCGCTCGAGCAGTACTTC. Protein: CASSLEGADLPLEQYF. The chain uses TRBV7-8 and TRBJ2-7; D uncertain. Germline V gene sequence: CDR1 SGHVS, CDR2 FQNEAQ. The germline V and J ends were trimmed by 1 base and 6 bases, with 19 bases remaining between them. The CDR3 consists of 16 residues.

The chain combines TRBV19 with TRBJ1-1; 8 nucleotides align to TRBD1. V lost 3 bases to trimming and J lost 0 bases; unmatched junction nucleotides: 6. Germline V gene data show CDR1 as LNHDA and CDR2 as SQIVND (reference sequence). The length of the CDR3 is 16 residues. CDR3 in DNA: TGTGCCAGTAGTATCGGGACAGGCTACATGAACACTGAAGCTTTCTTT. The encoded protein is CASSIGTGYMNTEAFF.

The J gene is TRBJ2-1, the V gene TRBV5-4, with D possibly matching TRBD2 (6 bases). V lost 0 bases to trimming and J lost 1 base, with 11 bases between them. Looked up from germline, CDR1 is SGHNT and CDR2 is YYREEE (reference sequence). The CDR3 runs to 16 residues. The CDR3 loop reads CASSLGLSGSYNEQFF. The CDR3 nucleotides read TGTGCCAGCAGCTTGGGTCTTAGCGGATCCTACAATGAGCAGTTCTTC.

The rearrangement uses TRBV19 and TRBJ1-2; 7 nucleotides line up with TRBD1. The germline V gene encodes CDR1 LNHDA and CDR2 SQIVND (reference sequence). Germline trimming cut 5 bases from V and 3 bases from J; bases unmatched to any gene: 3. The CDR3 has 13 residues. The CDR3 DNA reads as TGTGCCAGTAGTGCAGGGGGGGACTATGGCTACACCTTC. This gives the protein CASSAGGDYGYTF.